This T cell receptor beta chain is from a study of monozygotic twins with cystic fibrosis. Notes on the study in general: Clonality was generally low (median approximately 0.0088), higher in the most severe patients. Unrelated CF individuals shared fewer identical clonotypes than monozygotic CF twins.

CDR3 length: 13 residues. CDR1 and CDR2 from the germline V gene are SSHAT and FNYEAQ (reference sequence). Comments on this clone: Its specificity is unknown. One junction end disagrees with the germline gene, perhaps due to a read error.

Method: immunoSEQ multiplex PCR; TCRdb's copy keeps in-frame clones and lacks some. In the table there are roughly 14,000 clones, approximately 95% of which are singletons. The gene calls are TRBV7-7 and TRBJ2-1, with TRBD2 as a possible D gene (6 bases). The clonotype was recovered from a girl aged 2-10 years with cystic fibrosis. The specimen was blood. DNA for the CDR3: TGTGCTAGCAGCTTGAGTGCGGGAAATGAGCAGTTCTTC. Amino acid sequence: CASSLSAGNEQFF.